The subject of this entry is one T cell receptor beta chain. How the authors handled the data: Counts of nucleated cells, estimated from reference gene primer amplification, were obtained. Produced via immunoSEQ multiplex PCR; TCRdb's table is partial and in-frame only. The DNA gave D and trimming, while V, J and clone size come from that table. The table shows just over 250,000 clones, with 75% to 90% occurring only once. The data derive from a study of blood T cell repertoires in COVID-19. CDR3 length: 12 amino acids. Germline V gene lookup returns CDR1 SQVTM and CDR2 ANQGSEA. V was pared by 7 bases and J by 5 bases, with 6 bases of the junction left unmatched.

This sequence joins TRBV29-1 and TRBJ2-5, with 8 bases identical to TRBD2. The receptor comes from a woman between 70 and 85 years old with COVID-19, enrolled during active disease. The sample consisted of peripheral blood. For the CDR3, the DNA is TGCAGCGGCAGAGCGGGAGTGGAGACCCAGTACTTC. Protein: CSGRAGVETQYF. Looking up the rest from reference TRBV29-1 and TRBJ2-5 gives the full variable domain: SAVISQKPSRDICQRGTSLTIQCQVDSQVTMMFWYRQQPGQSLTLIATANQGSEATYESGFVIDKFPISRPNLTFSTLTVSNMSPEDSSIYLCSGRAGVETQYFGPGTRLLVL.